This section outlines one T cell receptor beta chain sequence together with its context. Its antigen is still unknown. Treatment defined: approximately 9-day PBMC culture with coronavirus spike peptide pools or control peptides (ViraFEST assay). Wells contained 2 million or so PBMCs each, and these were cultured with 8.5 to 10 IU/ml IL-2 and about 9 ug/ml peptide pools. This sample was included in a study of vaccination and CD4 T cells after COVID-19. Study in general: Convalescent participants consisted of six males and four females, two being Hispanic.

The V gene end was trimmed by 8 bases and the J gene end by 6 bases; junction bases not matched to a gene: 15. The CDR3 is made up of 15 amino acids. Germline CDR1 and CDR2: MNHNS and SASEGT. Points from the study as a whole: Among those convalescent, a median around 89% of reactive clones emerged solely post-vaccination.

With the Oncomine TCR Beta short-read assay, DNA from cultured CD4+ T cells was sequenced. TCRdb re-called the PCR reads with MiXCR, one entry per CDR3 protein. The sample lists about 18,000 distinct CDR3 sequences; 70% were seen once. The J gene is TRBJ1-1, the V gene TRBV6-1; 7 bases align to TRBD1. The sequence came from a human donor who had recovered from COVID-19. Sequencing was done on a sample of CD4+ T cells from blood, cultured in vitro. For the CDR3, the DNA is TGTGCCAGCCAGAAGCAACACAGGGGTGACGCTGAAGCTTTCTTT. Translation: CASQKQHRGDAEAFF.